The source of this TCR beta chain is a study of control samples from healthy donors and cancer patients. With 1 base removed from V and 4 bases from J, the gap between germline ends came to 7 bases. The CDR3 is 13 amino acids. The germline gives CDR1 MGHRA, CDR2 YSYEKL. Libraries were prepared by immunoSEQ multiplex PCR; TCRdb keeps only in-frame clonotypes and omits some of them. The sample lists roughly 100,000 clones; around 89% were seen once. This clone ranks as medium-sized. The sequencing input was PBMCs. This sequence was found in a man between 60 and 75 years old with lung cancer. The rearrangement links TRBV4-1 to TRBJ2-5, with D perhaps TRBD2 (5 bases). CDR3 DNA sequence: TGCGCCAGCAGCCAAGTTGAGGGAGAGACCCAGTACTTC. This translates into CASSQVEGETQYF.